A selection of T cell receptor beta chains follows, all from one sample in a study of cytomegalovirus exposure and HLA in healthy donors. Sequenced by immunoSEQ multiplex PCR; TCRdb stores in-frame clones only, minus some. The profile shows around 200,000 clones, 82% of them singletons. The source material was PBMCs. These receptors were obtained from a man aged 35 to 55 in good health and CMV-seropositive. Both conserved end residues are part of each CDR3. The D gene is left open where the match is weak. Not every row has a clone size; where given, it reads once, few, many or a size class.

v_gene	abundance	d_gene	j_gene	CDR3aa	CDR3nt
TRBV27	NA	TRBD1	TRBJ2-7	CASSLSSRDSLPYEQYF	TGTGCCAGCAGTTTATCAAGTCGGGACAGCCTACCCTACGAGCAGTACTTC
TRBV7-9	few	NA	TRBJ1-2	CASSPSQGWGYTF	TGTGCCAGCAGCCCCTCACAGGGTTGGGGCTACACCTTC
TRBV7-8	few	TRBD1	TRBJ1-2	CASSLDGIKGAKGYTF	TGTGCCAGCAGCTTAGACGGGATTAAGGGGGCTAAAGGCTACACCTTC
TRBV27	NA	NA	TRBJ2-7	CASSLKRGTEQYF	TGTGCCAGCAGTTTGAAAAGGGGGACCGAGCAGTACTTC
TRBV5-4	few	TRBD2	TRBJ2-3	CASSLAGGIDTQYF	TGTGCCAGCAGCTTGGCGGGAGGGATAGATACGCAGTATTTT
TRBV7-3	NA	NA	TRBJ1-1	CASSSDGRRRAEAFF	TGTGCCAGCAGCTCCGACGGAAGGAGGAGGGCTGAAGCTTTCTTT
TRBV19	few	NA	TRBJ2-1	CASRLERSSYNEQFF	TGTGCCAGTAGATTAGAACGAAGCTCCTACAATGAGCAGTTCTTC
TRBV5-1	NA	NA	TRBJ1-5	CASSSEGGNQPQHF	TGCGCCAGCAGCTCCGAAGGGGGCAATCAGCCCCAGCATTTT
TRBV29-1	NA	TRBD1	TRBJ1-3	CSARTGPTSGNTIYF	TGCAGCGCTCGGACAGGGCCAACCTCTGGAAACACCATATATTTT
TRBV7-8	NA	TRBD2	TRBJ2-1	CASSLGPGGNEQFF	TGTGCCAGCAGCTTAGGGCCCGGGGGGAATGAGCAGTTCTTC
TRBV27	NA	NA	TRBJ1-4	CASSSTDTNEKLFF	TGTGCCAGCAGTTCTACAGACACTAATGAAAAACTGTTTTTT
TRBV2	NA	NA	TRBJ2-3	CASSEQTSWGTDTQYF	TGTGCCAGCAGTGAACAGACTAGTTGGGGCACAGATACGCAGTATTTT
TRBV18	NA	NA	TRBJ1-2	CASSPFDIANYGYTF	TGTGCCAGCTCACCATTCGACATCGCTAACTATGGCTACACCTTC
TRBV2	NA	TRBD1	TRBJ2-3	CASSPGTGGTDTQYF	TGTGCCAGCAGTCCCGGGACAGGGGGTACAGATACGCAGTATTTT
TRBV10-3	NA	NA	TRBJ2-6	CAISGGSGANVLTF	TGTGCCATCAGCGGCGGCTCTGGGGCCAACGTCCTGACTTTC
TRBV19	NA	NA	TRBJ1-1	CASSPRWAGPRRLNTEAFF	TGTGCCAGTAGTCCCAGATGGGCGGGGCCTCGGCGTCTAAACACTGAAGCTTTCTTT
TRBV5-1	NA	TRBD2	TRBJ2-1	CASSFSLFMTGGYDEQFF	TGCGCCAGCAGCTTCAGTCTTTTCATGACGGGAGGATACGATGAGCAGTTCTTC
TRBV6-5	once	TRBD1	TRBJ1-1	CASSNRGGTEAFF	TGTGCCAGCAGTAACAGGGGGGGGACTGAAGCTTTCTTT
TRBV6-1	NA	NA	TRBJ2-1	CASRTRNSYNEQFF	TGTGCCAGCAGAACTAGAAACTCCTACAATGAGCAGTTCTTC
TRBV27	NA	TRBD1	TRBJ2-3	CASSFLGQVIDTQYF	TGTGCCAGCAGTTTCCTGGGACAGGTGATAGATACGCAGTATTTT
TRBV9	NA	NA	TRBJ2-3	CASSRREWKGTQYF	TGTGCCAGCAGCCGCCGGGAGTGGAAAGGTACGCAGTATTTT
TRBV6-5	NA	TRBD2	TRBJ2-1	CASSYIGSGSWDEQFF	TGTGCCAGCAGTTATATAGGTAGCGGGAGTTGGGATGAGCAGTTCTTC
TRBV7-9	NA	NA	TRBJ1-2	CASSSRYTIVRGGYTF	TGTGCCAGCAGCTCACGCTACACCATCGTCCGGGGAGGCTACACCTTC
TRBV6-5	NA	NA	TRBJ1-1	CAIRQHNTEAFF	TGTGCCATCCGACAGCATAACACTGAAGCTTTCTTT
TRBV7-2	NA	TRBD1	TRBJ2-1	CASSLLGQGYNEQFF	TGTGCCAGCAGCTTATTGGGACAGGGGTACAATGAGCAGTTCTTC
TRBV19	NA	TRBD2	TRBJ2-7	CASSLRTSAAYEQYF	TGTGCCAGTAGTCTCCGGACTAGCGCCGCCTACGAGCAGTACTTC
TRBV19	NA	NA	TRBJ1-1	CASSFLGGDTEAFF	TGTGCCAGTAGTTTCCTAGGGGGTGACACTGAAGCTTTCTTT
TRBV6-5	NA	NA	TRBJ2-3	CASKESLTDTQYF	TGTGCCAGCAAGGAGAGTCTGACAGATACGCAGTATTTT
TRBV9	NA	TRBD2	TRBJ2-1	CASSGLAASYNEQFF	TGTGCCAGCAGCGGCCTAGCGGCATCCTACAATGAGCAGTTCTTC
TRBV5-1	NA	NA	TRBJ2-6	CASSSLGGPSGANVLTF	TGCGCCAGCAGCTCGCTCGGGGGACCCTCTGGGGCCAACGTCCTGACTTTC
TRBV5-1	once	NA	TRBJ2-3	CASSLAGEDTQYF	TGCGCCAGCAGCTTGGCCGGGGAAGATACGCAGTATTTT
TRBV6-1	NA	TRBD1	TRBJ1-5	CASSESTGERPQHF	TGTGCCAGCAGTGAATCTACAGGGGAGCGGCCCCAGCATTTT
TRBV11-3	NA	NA	TRBJ2-7	CASSLDPQGYEQYF	TGTGCCAGCAGCTTAGATCCGCAGGGCTACGAGCAGTACTTC
TRBV5-4	NA	NA	TRBJ1-1	CASSLSGTTNTEAFF	TGTGCCAGCAGCTTGAGCGGAACGACGAACACTGAAGCTTTCTTT
TRBV7-6	NA	TRBD1	TRBJ2-3	CASSLRGTGGADTQYF	TGTGCCAGCAGCCTGAGGGGGACAGGGGGCGCAGATACGCAGTATTTT
TRBV6-6	few	TRBD1	TRBJ1-1	CASSRGQGDTEAFF	TGTGCCAGCAGTAGGGGACAGGGGGACACTGAAGCTTTCTTT
TRBV9	NA	NA	TRBJ1-1	CASSDFPGGTEAFF	TGTGCCAGCAGCGACTTCCCGGGGGGCACTGAAGCTTTCTTT
TRBV4-2	NA	TRBD2	TRBJ2-1	CASSEGRLADNEQFF	TGTGCCAGCAGCGAAGGCAGACTAGCGGACAATGAGCAGTTCTTC
TRBV18	NA	TRBD1	TRBJ1-2	CASSGGQGASGYTF	TGTGCCAGCTCAGGGGGACAGGGGGCGTCCGGCTACACCTTC
TRBV29-1	once	TRBD2	TRBJ2-4	CSAGRGGQNIQYF	TGCAGCGCAGGTCGGGGGGGGCAAAACATTCAGTACTTC
TRBV4-1	NA	NA	TRBJ1-1	CASSALTGDKAFF	TGCGCCAGCAGCGCACTGACAGGAGATAAAGCTTTCTTT
TRBV5-1	once	TRBD1	TRBJ2-7	CASAPGQGSYEQYF	TGCGCCAGCGCGCCGGGACAGGGGTCTTACGAGCAGTACTTC
TRBV9	NA	TRBD2	TRBJ2-1	CASSGLLSGDSYNEQFF	TGTGCCAGCAGCGGATTACTTAGCGGGGACTCCTACAATGAGCAGTTCTTC
TRBV6-1	NA	NA	TRBJ2-3	CASNSWGDTDTQYF	TGTGCCAGCAATAGCTGGGGAGACACAGATACGCAGTATTTT
TRBV5-4	NA	NA	TRBJ2-1	CASWTENGEQFF	TGTGCCAGCTGGACAGAGAACGGTGAGCAGTTCTTC
TRBV6-5	NA	NA	TRBJ1-5	CASNLAGGNQPQHF	TGTGCCAGCAACTTGGCCGGAGGCAATCAGCCCCAGCATTTT
TRBV27	NA	NA	TRBJ1-5	CASSLSAGGNQPQHF	TGTGCCAGCAGTTTATCAGCGGGGGGGAATCAGCCCCAGCATTTT
TRBV9	NA	TRBD2	TRBJ2-1	CASSVGAGGDYNEQFF	TGTGCCAGCAGCGTGGGGGCGGGAGGGGACTACAATGAGCAGTTCTTC
TRBV30	NA	NA	TRBJ1-1	CAWGQSNTEAFF	TGTGCCTGGGGACAGTCGAACACTGAAGCTTTCTTT
TRBV5-1	NA	NA	TRBJ1-1	CASSPETGPGTEAFF	TGCGCCAGCAGCCCCGAAACAGGGCCGGGTACTGAAGCTTTCTTT